This T cell receptor beta chain emerged from a study of PD-1 blockade in classical Hodgkin lymphoma. There was relapse after autologous stem cell transplantation in every patient, and there was variation in brentuximab vedotin exposure. Best responses were complete response, partial response or progressive disease. Germline CDR1 is SGHAT and CDR2 is FQNNGV. V was pared by 6 bases and J by 2 bases, with 7 bases of the junction left unmatched. The CDR3 is made up of 15 amino acids. Measured with immunoSEQ multiplex PCR; TCRdb has only the in-frame clones, and not every one. The table lists more than 11,000 clones, 81% of them singletons. This clone occurred once. The antigen remains unidentified. General study points: The authors excluded patients who started nivolumab under 1 year after ASCT.

This receptor was identified in a human donor with classical Hodgkin lymphoma. The chain uses TRBV11-2 and TRBJ2-3, with TRBD2 matching over 8 bases. The source was peripheral blood mononuclear cells (PBMCs), collected at baseline. CDR3 sequence: CASSSLRGDTDTQYF. In DNA, the CDR3 is TGTGCCAGCAGTTCTTTGCGGGGGGACACAGATACGCAGTATTTT.